This TCR beta chain was retrieved from a study of cytomegalovirus exposure and HLA in healthy donors. In the study overall: In an earlier analysis, around 120 million unique TCR beta sequences were found from approximately 170 million T cells.

Trimming pared 3 bases from V and 0 bases from J, leaving 10 bases between. The germline V gene has CDR1 SGHRS and CDR2 YFSETQ. The CDR3 loop spans 16 amino acids. Notes on the study in general: A missense variant in DCLRE1C was later tied to TCR beta V- and J-gene trimming.

Donors counted as nominally healthy when sampled, yet unrecorded immune exposures were likely. This clone was picked up one time. Antigen unknown. PCR used 60 Vbeta primers and 13 Jbeta primers. Sequenced by immunoSEQ multiplex PCR; TCRdb stores in-frame clones only, minus some. The sample yields 150,000 to 200,000 clones, roughly 87% seen once. Sequencing input: PBMCs. The V and J genes are TRBV5-1 and TRBJ2-6; no reliable D call. This clonotype originated in a boy younger than 10 in good health and CMV-seronegative. The CDR3 region is CASSSRLDSGANVLTF. For the CDR3, the DNA is TGCGCCAGCAGCTCACGACTGGACTCTGGGGCCAACGTCCTGACTTTC.